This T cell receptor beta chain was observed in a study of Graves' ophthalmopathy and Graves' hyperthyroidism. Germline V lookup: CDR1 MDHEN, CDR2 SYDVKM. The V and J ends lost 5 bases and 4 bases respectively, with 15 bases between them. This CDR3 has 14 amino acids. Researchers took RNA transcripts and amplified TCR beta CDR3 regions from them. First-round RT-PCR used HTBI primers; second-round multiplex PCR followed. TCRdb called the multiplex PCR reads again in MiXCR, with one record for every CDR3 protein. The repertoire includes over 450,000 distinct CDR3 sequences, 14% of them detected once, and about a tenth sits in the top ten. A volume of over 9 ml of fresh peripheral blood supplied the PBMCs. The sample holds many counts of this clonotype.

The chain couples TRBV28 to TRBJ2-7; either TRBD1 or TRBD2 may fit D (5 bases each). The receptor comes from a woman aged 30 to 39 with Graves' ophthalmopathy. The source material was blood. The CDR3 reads CASSETGRHYEQYF. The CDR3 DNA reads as TGTGCCAGCAGTGAGACGGGACGGCATTACGAGCAGTACTTC.